Listed here are 19 T cell receptor beta chains from one sample, sequenced in a study of T-cell memory formation after mild COVID-19. TCRdb reprocessed the 5' RACE reads via MiXCR and lists one record per CDR3 protein. This table holds about 300,000 distinct CDR3 sequences, approximately 20% found once. The sequenced sample consisted of PBMCs or a T cell subset sorted from them (not recorded which). These receptors were collected from a man aged 18 to 35 who had mild COVID-19 (a few samples of this study predate the infection). Cell type and time point are not known.

This clonotype came up a few times. The V and J genes are TRBV7-2 and TRBJ2-1, with 7 positions matching TRBD1. The CDR3 is 14 amino acids. V shed 4 bases and J 7 bases; nucleotides not matched to a gene: 7. Per the germline V gene, CDR1 is SGHTA and CDR2 is FQGNSA. The CDR3 DNA follows: TGTGCCAGCAGCTCCGCACAGGGGTGGAATGAGCAGTTCTTC. Protein product: CASSSAQGWNEQFF.

This chain uses TRBV18 with TRBJ1-4; no clear D. Per germline, CDR1 KGHSH and CDR2 LQKENI. This CDR3 contains 17 residues. Between the trimmed V and J ends, which lost 6 bases and 0 bases, there was a span of 17 bases. The CDR3 DNA is TGTGCCAGCTCGGCTCTCGACGGACTAGCAACTAATGAAAAACTGTTTTTT. This encodes CASSALDGLATNEKLFF.

At least ten counts were recorded for this clonotype. The V gene is TRBV7-9, the J gene TRBJ2-1; TRBD2 aligns across 9 bases. J lost 2 bases, V lost 7 bases, and 3 bases had no gene match. Germline values: CDR1 SEHNR, CDR2 FQNEAQ (reference sequence). There are 14 residues in the CDR3. The CDR3 sequence is CASNSGGTYNEQFF. Here the CDR3 DNA reads TGTGCCAGCAATAGCGGGGGCACCTACAATGAGCAGTTCTTC.

This clonotype came up a few times. The chain carries TRBV7-8 and TRBJ2-5; D remains ambiguous. Per germline, CDR1 SGHVS and CDR2 FQNEAQ. This CDR3 spans 14 amino acids. Between the trimmed V and J ends, which lost 1 base and 5 bases, there was a span of 11 bases. DNA of the CDR3: TGTGCCAGCAGCTTAGAAATTACACGGGAGACCCAGTACTTC. This translates into CASSLEITRETQYF.

The V and J genes are TRBV3-1 and TRBJ2-1, with a weak D call TRBD1 (5 bases). The CDR3 is 14 residues long. The ends were cut back, 1 base at V and 9 bases at J, with 13 bases in the middle. Germline V gene data show CDR1 as LGHDT and CDR2 as YNNKEL (reference sequence). The CDR3 protein is CASSQGLGLVEQFF. The CDR3, as DNA: TGTGCCAGCAGCCAAGGGCTGGGGCTGGTTGAGCAGTTCTTC.

The rearrangement uses TRBV2 and TRBJ2-3, with D tentatively TRBD1 (6 bases). Looked up from germline, CDR1 is SNHLY and CDR2 is FYNNEI. V gave up 0 bases and J gave up 5 bases, with 12 bases separating them. This CDR3 is built from 15 residues. CDR3 region: CASSEARGGLDTQYF. CDR3 DNA sequence: TGTGCCAGCAGTGAAGCGCGAGGGGGTTTAGATACGCAGTATTTT.

This clonotype was picked up a small number of times. This rearrangement joins TRBV2 to TRBJ2-5, with a tentative D call TRBD2 (5 bases). Per germline, CDR1 SNHLY and CDR2 FYNNEI. CDR3 length: 12 amino acids. With 6 bases removed from V and 4 bases from J, the gap between germline ends came to 9 bases. The CDR3 sequence: CASRREGETQYF. DNA of the CDR3: TGTGCCAGCAGGAGAGAGGGAGAGACCCAGTACTTC.

The chain carries TRBV7-9 and TRBJ1-5; D is unclear. Germline CDR1 is SEHNR and CDR2 is FQNEAQ (reference sequence). The CDR3 has 14 amino acids. V was cut by 5 bases and J by 2 bases, with 10 bases left in between. The CDR3 spells CASSLGRGNQPQHF. Here the CDR3 DNA reads TGTGCCAGCAGCCTGGGTCGTGGCAATCAGCCCCAGCATTTT.

The chain combines TRBV7-2 with TRBJ2-1; no firm D call. CDR3 length equals 14 residues. CDR1 SGHTA and CDR2 FQGNSA come from the germline V gene. The V gene lost 2 bases and the J gene lost 7 bases, with 12 bases spanning the gap. The CDR3 region is CASSLRVLRNEQFF. The CDR3 region has the DNA TGTGCCAGCAGCTTAAGGGTCCTGAGGAATGAGCAGTTCTTC.

The rearrangement links TRBV12-3 or TRBV12-4 to TRBJ1-2; D ambiguous. This CDR3 is 13 amino acids long. V lost 6 bases to trimming and J lost 8 bases, with 16 bases between them. For the CDR3, the DNA is TGTGCCAGCAGCTCACAAGGAATCTGGGGCTACACCTTC. Amino acid sequence: CASSSQGIWGYTF.

This chain's CDR3 is CAIRGGDNSPLHF. The DNA of the CDR3 is TGTGCCATCCGAGGAGGGGATAATTCACCCCTCCACTTT. This chain connects TRBV7-9 to TRBJ1-6; perhaps TRBD1 as D (5 bases). From germline, CDR1 is SEHNR and CDR2 FQNEAQ (reference sequence). The CDR3 runs to 13 residues. V was trimmed by 10 bases and J by 5 bases, leaving 12 bases between them.

This clonotype was recorded many times. V gene TRBV5-1 combines with J gene TRBJ2-2; perhaps D is TRBD1 or TRBD2 (5 bases each). Germline CDR1 is SGHRS and CDR2 is YFSETQ. The CDR3 spans 15 residues. V lost 0 bases, J lost 2 bases, and 8 bases lay in between. CDR3 bases: TGCGCCAGCAGCTTGGAGGGGACCAACACCGGGGAGCTGTTTTTT. Protein product: CASSLEGTNTGELFF.

V and J are TRBV15 and TRBJ2-7; 7 bases agree with TRBD1. After removal of 1 base from V and 6 bases from J, the junction contained 0 bases not matched to a gene. The length of the CDR3 is 12 residues. The germline V gene encodes CDR1 LNHNV and CDR2 YYDKDF (reference sequence). Here the CDR3 reads CATSRGDSEQYF. CDR3 bases: TGTGCCACCAGCAGAGGGGACAGCGAGCAGTACTTC.

This clonotype was seen only a few times. The chain recombines TRBV6-6 with TRBJ2-7; D ambiguous. This CDR3 contains 15 residues. Trimming removed 0 bases at V and 2 bases at J, with 11 bases between. Germline-derived CDR1 and CDR2 are MNHNY and SVGAGI (reference sequence). CDR3 sequence: CASSYSSLVAYEQYF. The DNA of the CDR3 is TGTGCCAGCAGTTACTCGTCGCTTGTGGCCTACGAGCAGTACTTC.

Only a few counts were recorded for this clonotype. The chain employs TRBV9 and TRBJ1-1; the D gene is possibly TRBD1 (6 bases). Trimming cost V 0 bases and J 3 bases, with 12 bases left between them. This CDR3 spans 15 amino acids. The germline V gene has CDR1 SGDLS and CDR2 YYNGEE. CDR3 sequence (DNA): TGTGCCAGCAGCGTAGAGGGGGGCAGGGACACTGAAGCTTTCTTT. It codes for CASSVEGGRDTEAFF.

CDR3 sequence reads: CASNWRGDSYNEQFF. In DNA, the CDR3 is TGTGCCAGCAACTGGCGGGGGGACTCCTACAATGAGCAGTTCTTC. V usage is TRBV5-5 and J usage is TRBJ2-1, with 8 bases matching TRBD2. The germline gives CDR1 SGHKS, CDR2 YYEKEE (reference sequence). This CDR3 spans 15 amino acids. J was trimmed by 0 bases and V by 6 bases; bases with no gene match: 5. The full variable domain, in which reference TRBV5-5 and TRBJ2-1 provide the parts outside the CDR3, is DAGVTQSPTHLIKTRGQQVTLRCSPISGHKSVSWYQQVLGQGPQFIFQYYEKEERGRGNFPDRFSARQFPNYSSELNVNALLLGDSALYLCASNWRGDSYNEQFFGPGTRLTVL.

The chain's CDR3 is CSAQDQGQSTDTQYF. CDR3 sequence (DNA): TGCAGTGCCCAGGACCAGGGACAAAGCACAGATACGCAGTATTTT. The V gene is TRBV20-1, the J gene TRBJ2-3; the D gene is possibly TRBD1 (6 bases). This CDR3 region has 15 residues. Germline lookup yields CDR1 DFQATT and CDR2 SNEGSKA (reference sequence). Trimming pared 6 bases from V and 0 bases from J, leaving 16 bases between.

This clonotype was seen a few times. The CDR3 reads CASSYGGQTGELFF. The DNA for the CDR3 is TGTGCCAGCAGTTACGGGGGTCAAACCGGGGAGCTGTTTTTT. The chain employs TRBV6-5 and TRBJ2-2, with D perhaps assigned TRBD1 or TRBD2 (5 bases each). CDR1 is MNHEY, CDR2 SVGAGI, per germline. The CDR3 has 14 amino acids. Trimming took 2 bases from V and 5 from J, leaving 9 bases between them.

The rearrangement joins TRBV15 to TRBJ2-3, with a weak D call TRBD2 (7 bases). CDR1 is LNHNV and CDR2 is YYDKDF in the germline V gene (reference sequence). V gave up 3 bases and J gave up 3 bases, with 16 bases separating them. The CDR3 extends over 16 amino acids. CDR3: CATSRALRGLTDTQYF. CDR3 DNA: TGTGCCACCAGCAGGGCCCTGCGGGGGCTGACAGATACGCAGTATTTT. The full variable domain, with the rest looked up from reference TRBV15 and TRBJ2-3, is DAMVIQNPRYQVTQFGKPVTLSCSQTLNHNVMYWYQQKSSQAPKLLFHYYDKDFNNEADTPDNFQSRRPNTSFCFLDIRSPGLGDTAMYLCATSRALRGLTDTQYFGPGTRLTVL.